This T cell receptor (beta chain) was observed in a study of patients and donors after allogeneic stem cell transplantation. TCRdb called the RT-PCR reads again in MiXCR, with one record for every CDR3 protein. The table includes approximately 200,000 distinct CDR3 sequences, 40% to 45% detected once. This CDR3 has 13 residues. Trimming removed 6 bases at V and 2 bases at J, with 12 bases between. Per the germline V gene, CDR1 is SQVTM and CDR2 is ANQGSEA. The receptor comes from a human donor who was either an allogeneic HSCT recipient or a stem cell or donor lymphocyte infusion donor (not recorded which). It is not recorded whose cells these are; they may come from a transplant donor. The sequencing sample was made of blood, either unsorted or a sorted T cell fraction (not recorded which). The V gene is TRBV29-1, the J gene TRBJ2-3; possible D gene TRBD1, 6 bases. The CDR3 loop is CSVRGLYTDTQYF. The CDR3 DNA reads as TGCAGCGTAAGGGGGTTGTACACAGATACGCAGTATTTT.